These T cell receptor beta chains were read from a single sample in a study of blood T cell repertoires in COVID-19. The table came from immunoSEQ multiplex PCR; TCRdb's copy has only in-frame clones and leaves some out. The table records over 150,000 clones, roughly 87% of them present only once. Material: PBMCs or T cells enriched from blood (not recorded which). These receptors were obtained from a woman under 40 who had recovered from COVID-19. Each CDR3 is given with its conserved first and last residue. A D gene is named only where the DNA matches it firmly. Part of the rows lack a size; the others show once, few, many or a class for expanded clones.

abundance	v_gene	j_gene	d_gene	CDR3aa	CDR3nt
.	TRBV19	TRBJ2-7	TRBD1	CASSIGRLGTGKSHEQYF	TGTGCCAGTAGTATAGGTCGACTGGGGACAGGGAAGTCCCACGAGCAGTACTTC
few	TRBV4-2	TRBJ1-3	.	CASSQDFNAGGNTIYF	TGTGCCAGCAGCCAAGACTTTAACGCAGGCGGAAACACCATATATTTT
.	TRBV19	TRBJ2-7	TRBD1	CASSIQPGTGSYEQYF	TGTGCCAGTAGTATACAACCCGGGACAGGGTCCTACGAGCAGTACTTC
.	TRBV4-1	TRBJ1-1	TRBD1	CASSQGQGARGEAFF	TGCGCCAGCAGCCAAGGTCAGGGGGCAAGAGGTGAAGCTTTCTTT
few	TRBV5-1	TRBJ2-3	TRBD2	CASSPNDGGARSDTQYF	TGCGCCAGCAGCCCGAACGACGGGGGGGCGCGTTCAGATACGCAGTATTTT
once	TRBV2	TRBJ1-5	.	CASTRTESNQPQHF	TGTGCCAGCACCCGGACAGAGAGCAATCAGCCCCAGCATTTT
.	TRBV11-2	TRBJ2-7	.	CASSLSVSYEQYF	TGTGCCAGCAGCTTATCTGTGTCCTACGAGCAGTACTTC
.	TRBV6-2/TRBV6-3	TRBJ1-1	.	CASSYALVGTEAFF	TGTGCCAGCAGTTATGCGCTGGTCGGCACTGAAGCTTTCTTT
.	TRBV7-2	TRBJ2-2	.	CASSLALGVSGELFF	TGTGCCAGCAGCTTAGCCCTAGGGGTGTCCGGGGAGCTGTTTTTT
.	TRBV20-1	TRBJ2-7	.	CSASKERSAYEQYF	TGCAGTGCTAGTAAGGAGCGGTCCGCCTACGAGCAGTACTTC
.	TRBV29-1	TRBJ2-1	.	CSVGGTYNEQFF	TGCAGCGTTGGCGGAACGTACAATGAGCAGTTCTTC
.	TRBV29-1	TRBJ2-3	.	CSVLSGSQYF	TGCAGCGTCCTTTCAGGTTCGCAGTATTTT
.	TRBV7-8	TRBJ1-1	.	CASSPLVGGSTEAFF	TGTGCCAGCAGCCCTCTTGTAGGGGGTTCCACTGAAGCTTTCTTT
.	TRBV5-1	TRBJ1-1	TRBD1	CASSSLTGVGTEAFF	TGCGCCAGCAGCTCTTTGACAGGGGTTGGCACTGAAGCTTTCTTT
.	TRBV27	TRBJ2-1	TRBD2	CASRRLTSGRRNEQFF	TGTGCCAGCAGACGCCTCACTAGCGGGAGAAGAAATGAGCAGTTCTTC
.	TRBV18	TRBJ2-1	.	CASSPLGLGSSYNEQFF	TGTGCCAGCTCACCCCTCGGACTGGGGAGCTCCTACAATGAGCAGTTCTTC
.	TRBV4-2	TRBJ1-1	TRBD1	CASSPGQGEKAFF	TGTGCCAGCAGCCCGGGACAGGGGGAAAAAGCTTTCTTT
.	TRBV6-5	TRBJ1-2	.	CASREGSGGYGYTF	TGTGCCAGCAGGGAGGGGTCTGGGGGATATGGCTACACCTTC
.	TRBV7-9	TRBJ1-4	.	CASSSSGFVNEKLFF	TGTGCCAGCAGCTCGTCAGGGTTTGTTAATGAAAAACTGTTTTTT
.	TRBV3-1/TRBV3-2	TRBJ1-3	.	CASSQEYGNTIYF	TGTGCCAGCAGCCAAGAGTATGGAAACACCATATATTTT
.	TRBV11-3	TRBJ1-6	.	CASSSSGYYYSPLHF	TGTGCCAGCAGCTCATCAGGCTATTACTATTCACCCCTCCACTTT
.	TRBV5-6	TRBJ1-1	TRBD1	CATKGQGPYLNTEAFF	TGTGCCACAAAGGGACAGGGGCCCTATTTGAACACTGAAGCTTTCTTT
.	TRBV24-1	TRBJ2-6	.	CATSAITGANVLTF	TGTGCCACCAGCGCTATCACTGGGGCCAACGTCCTGACTTTC
.	TRBV5-1	TRBJ1-1	TRBD1	CASSLTTGAVNTEAFF	TGCGCCAGCAGCTTGACGACAGGGGCTGTGAACACTGAAGCTTTCTTT
.	TRBV18	TRBJ2-3	TRBD2	CASSPSREHTDTQYF	TGTGCCAGCTCACCATCGCGGGAGCACACAGATACGCAGTATTTT
.	TRBV3-1/TRBV3-2	TRBJ2-1	.	CASSGGPYNEQFF	TGTGCCAGCTCCGGGGGGCCCTACAATGAGCAGTTCTTC
.	TRBV7-9	TRBJ2-7	TRBD2	CASRRLAQEQYF	TGTGCCAGCAGGCGACTAGCTCAAGAGCAGTACTTC
.	TRBV5-1	TRBJ2-1	.	CASSLEPSYNEQFF	TGCGCCAGCAGCTTGGAGCCCTCCTACAATGAGCAGTTCTTC
.	TRBV5-4	TRBJ2-5	.	CASSLNDRYQETQYF	TGTGCCAGCAGCTTGAATGACAGATACCAAGAGACCCAGTACTTC
once	TRBV5-1	TRBJ2-5	.	CASSLVAGRPQETQYF	TGCGCCAGCAGCTTGGTTGCAGGGAGGCCCCAAGAGACCCAGTACTTC
.	TRBV6-5	TRBJ1-1	.	CASSDRGAEAFF	TGTGCCAGCAGCGATAGGGGCGCTGAAGCTTTCTTT
.	TRBV5-1	TRBJ2-7	.	CASSLGAGSYEQYF	TGCGCCAGCAGCTTGGGAGCAGGCTCCTACGAGCAGTACTTC
.	TRBV19	TRBJ1-5	.	CASSLTGSSNQPQHF	TGTGCCAGTAGTTTAACAGGTTCTAGCAATCAGCCCCAGCATTTT
.	TRBV6-5	TRBJ1-1	.	CASSRLNTEAFF	TGTGCCAGCAGCCGACTTAACACTGAAGCTTTCTTT
.	TRBV19	TRBJ1-5	.	CASSIGEDYLRNQPQHF	TGTGCCAGTAGTATAGGGGAGGACTATCTTCGCAATCAGCCCCAGCATTTT
.	TRBV30	TRBJ1-3	TRBD1	CAWSAGGRGNTIYF	TGTGCCTGGAGTGCAGGGGGGCGCGGAAACACCATATATTTT
.	TRBV4-2	TRBJ2-1	TRBD2	CASSQATSGVDEQFF	TGTGCCAGCAGCCAAGCAACTAGCGGGGTGGATGAGCAGTTCTTC
.	TRBV3-1/TRBV3-2	TRBJ2-7	.	CASSRRGGYEQYF	TGTGCCAGCAGCCGAAGAGGCGGCTACGAGCAGTACTTC
once	TRBV15	TRBJ1-6	.	CATSRDLGHYIPLHF	TGTGCCACCAGCAGAGACTTGGGACACTATATACCCCTCCACTTT
.	TRBV5-4	TRBJ2-3	TRBD2	CASSLRLADTDTQYF	TGTGCCAGCAGCTTGCGACTAGCGGACACAGATACGCAGTATTTT
many	TRBV9	TRBJ1-1	.	CASSVGLDEAFF	TGTGCCAGCAGCGTAGGTTTAGATGAAGCTTTCTTT
.	TRBV4-2	TRBJ1-1	.	CASSPGGLMNTEAFF	TGTGCCAGCAGCCCCGGGGGACTAATGAACACTGAAGCTTTCTTT
.	TRBV6-5	TRBJ2-1	.	CASSLTPWNEQFF	TGTGCCAGCAGTCTGACACCCTGGAATGAGCAGTTCTTC
.	TRBV4-1	TRBJ2-5	.	CASSQLVDRETQYF	TGCGCCAGCAGCCAACTCGTAGATCGAGAGACCCAGTACTTC
.	TRBV4-3	TRBJ1-2	.	CASSQDRGTNYGYTF	TGCGCCAGCAGCCAAGACCGGGGGACTAACTATGGCTACACCTTC
few	TRBV2	TRBJ2-2	.	CATSGPNTGELFF	TGTGCCACTTCAGGGCCCAACACCGGGGAGCTGTTTTTT
.	TRBV9	TRBJ1-1	.	CASSAGGEFYEAFF	TGTGCCAGCAGCGCCGGGGGGGAGTTTTATGAAGCTTTCTTT
.	TRBV19	TRBJ1-2	.	CASFRGSDYGYTF	TGTGCCAGCTTCAGGGGTTCCGACTATGGCTACACCTTC